The present TCR beta chain was sequenced within a study of cytomegalovirus exposure and HLA in healthy donors. Losses at the gene ends were 6 bases for V and 5 bases for J; bases not matched to a gene: 8. This CDR3 contains 14 residues. CDR1 and CDR2 (germline): MDHEN, SYDVKM. Details on this clone: Its antigen is currently unknown.

A multiplex PCR was run with 60 Vbeta primers and 13 Jbeta primers. Clones were read by immunoSEQ multiplex PCR, and TCRdb kept only the in-frame ones, dropping some. The table for this sample gives 200,000 to 250,000 clones. General study findings and limits: Cytomegalovirus-associated status was assigned to about 170 TCR beta chains.

The sample consisted of PBMCs. The sequence was collected from a woman between 25 and 40 years old in good health and CMV-seropositive. The chain has TRBV28 and TRBJ2-7, with 9 positions matching TRBD1. The CDR3 nucleotides read TGTGCCAGCAGGGTACAGGGGGCATCCGACGAGCAGTACTTC. Translation: CASRVQGASDEQYF.